This TCR beta chain was captured in a study of cytomegalovirus exposure and HLA in healthy donors. On the study more broadly: Previous work identified roughly 120 million unique TCR beta sequences from 200 million or so T cells. Early on, a data release was issued that held 80 million to 90 million unique TCRs from HLA-typed donors.

Regarding the study as a whole: It is likely that the observed cluster of highly shared sequence variants was a sequencing artifact.

CDR1 is WSHSY, CDR2 SAAADI, per germline. V dropped 8 bases and J dropped 4; count of bases not matched to a gene: 6. This CDR3 is built from 13 residues. Regarding donors, all were healthy bone marrow donors. The PCR ran on 60 Vbeta and 13 Jbeta primers. Data came from immunoSEQ multiplex PCR; TCRdb stores just in-frame clones and leaves some out. This sample lists 100,000 to 150,000 clones; its ten largest clones have roughly 0.94%. In regard to this clone: Its antigen is undetermined.

This receptor was identified in a young man in good health and CMV-seronegative. Sequences were obtained from PBMCs. The genes are TRBV10-2 and TRBJ1-1; the match to TRBD1 covers 8 bases. DNA of the CDR3: TGCGCCAGCTCGGACAGGGAGGGCACTGAAGCTTTCTTT. Translation gives CASSDREGTEAFF.